This T cell receptor beta chain emerged from a study of T cell responses to AZD1222 COVID-19 vaccine. Study-level results: Repertoire sampling happened only post peak T cell response. Spike as a whole was targeted by vaccine-associated CD4 TCRs, dominant at 160-218 and 743-854. Spike-specific TCR breadth and depth were elevated following two AZD1222 doses. Donors were mostly white British, more females; clonal diversity possibly underestimated.

V dropped 5 bases and J dropped 0; count of bases not matched to a gene: 11. This CDR3 has 17 amino acids. The germline V gene has CDR1 MNHNY and CDR2 SVGAGI (reference sequence). This clone occurred once. Its antigen is unknown. The method was immunoSEQ multiplex PCR; TCRdb's version includes in-frame clones alone and lacks a portion of them. The sample lists approximately 150,000 clones, 88% occurring once. The receptor comes from an adult who received the MenACWY meningococcal vaccine as a control. Specimen: peripheral blood, collected 28 days after the second dose of the MenACWY control vaccine. The V gene is TRBV6-6, the J gene TRBJ2-3; 7 positions agree with TRBD2. This CDR3 reads CASSRRSSGASTDTQYF. DNA for the CDR3: TGTGCCAGCAGTCGTCGATCTAGCGGAGCTAGCACAGATACGCAGTATTTT.